The source of this TCR beta chain is a study of vaccination effects on CD4 cells after COVID-19. This CDR3 comprises 14 residues. Per the germline V gene, CDR1 is SGHKS and CDR2 is YYEKEE (reference sequence). Trimming removed 6 bases from V and 5 bases from J; junction bases left unmatched: 11. CD4+ T cells specific for antigen were expanded with viral peptide pools by the ViraFEST assay before sequencing. Cultured cells yielded isolated CD4+ T cells after approximately nine days. Participants got two doses of BNT162b2 or mRNA-1273 vaccine. Points on this clone: Its antigen is unknown.

The method was immunoSEQ multiplex PCR; TCRdb's version includes in-frame clones alone and lacks a portion of them. The data hold around 29,000 clones, with 65% to 80% observed a single time. The clonotype comes from a human donor who received a COVID-19 vaccine. This specimen consisted of CD4+ T cells from PBMCs cultured with HCoV-NL63 spike peptides, obtained after COVID-19 vaccination. The chain has TRBV5-5 and TRBJ2-7, with TRBD1 matching over 7 bases. CDR3 DNA sequence: TGTGCCAGCATCCAGGGGGATCAGGGGCACGAGCAGTACTTC. Translation gives CASIQGDQGHEQYF.